This entry describes one TCR beta chain. This entry comes from a study of T-cell reconstitution after alpha-beta-depleted transplantation in children. The V gene end was trimmed by 4 bases and the J gene end by 4 bases; junction bases not matched to a gene: 7. The CDR3 loop spans 15 amino acids. Germline CDR1 and CDR2: SGHRS and YFSETQ. As it was prepared, the TCRbeta library received unique molecular identifiers. TCRdb re-derived calls from the PCR reads in MiXCR, one entry per CDR3 protein. The sample holds just over 200,000 distinct CDR3 sequences; under 8.5% are singletons and the top ten take about a third.

The input for sequencing was PBMCs, mostly from graft donor cells, taken 360 days after TCRalphabeta/CD19-depleted stem cell transplant. The V and J genes are TRBV5-1 and TRBJ1-4; 7 nucleotides agree with TRBD1. The TCR originated in a male patient aged 2 to 10 who had a stem cell transplant for acute myeloid leukemia, so the T cells may come from the graft donor. The DNA for the CDR3 is TGCGCCAGCAGCGTCGGGGACAGAGATAATGAAAAACTGTTTTTT. The encoded protein is CASSVGDRDNEKLFF.